The rows below give T cell receptor beta chains drawn from one sample of a study of CD8+ T cells in alopecia areata. Using immunoSEQ multiplex PCR, the repertoire was profiled, and TCRdb retains in-frame clones only, with some absent. The data show some 190,000 clones, under 70% seen once. Sequences were derived from CD4+ T cells sorted from blood, sampled around week 44, from a patient treated with tofacitinib. The receptors stem from a human donor with alopecia areata. Both conserved end residues are part of each CDR3. D genes are given only for firm matches. Size is omitted from some rows. Given values are once, few, many or a class for expanded clones.

J | D | size | V | DNA | CDR3
TRBJ2-7 | . | . | TRBV10-3 | TGTGCCATCACCAGCCAAGGAAACTACGAGCAGTACTTC | CAITSQGNYEQYF
TRBJ2-7 | TRBD2 | few | TRBV5-4 | TGTGCCAGCAGCGCAGGGACTAGCCCTGGTTACGTGCAGGAGCAGTACTTC | CASSAGTSPGYVQEQYF
TRBJ1-5 | . | . | TRBV29-1 | TGCAGCGTTGCAGAAAATAGCAATCAGCCCCAGCATTTT | CSVAENSNQPQHF
TRBJ2-2 | . | . | TRBV7-8 | TGTGCCAGCAGCTTGAGGACAGAAAACACCGGGGAGCTGTTTTTT | CASSLRTENTGELFF
TRBJ2-1 | TRBD1 | . | TRBV4-2 | TGTGCCAGCAGCCAAGAGGGGACAGGTTGGTTCTTC | CASSQEGTGWFF
TRBJ2-1 | . | . | TRBV5-1 | TGCGCCAGCAGCTTGAGAGGGGGTAACCCAGGGTACCCCTACAATGAGCAGTTCTTC | CASSLRGGNPGYPYNEQFF
TRBJ2-7 | TRBD1 | . | TRBV7-7 | TGTGCCAGCAGCTTAGGGGACAGAGTCGGCGAGCAGTACTTC | CASSLGDRVGEQYF
TRBJ2-3 | . | . | TRBV30 | TGTGCCTCAAAGGGAGGTACAGATACGCAGTATTTT | CASKGGTDTQYF
TRBJ1-2 | . | . | TRBV5-1 | TGCGCCAGCAGCGATTCAGGGAATAACTACACCTTC | CASSDSGNNYTF
TRBJ1-1 | . | . | TRBV29-1 | TGCAGCGTTTGGGAAAGAGCCACTGAAGCTTTCTTT | CSVWERATEAFF
TRBJ2-1 | . | . | TRBV6-5 | TGTGCCAGCAGCAATCGTGGGGGCGAGCAGTTCTTC | CASSNRGGEQFF
TRBJ2-2 | . | . | TRBV30 | TGTGCCTGGAGTGTATGGGGCACCGGGGAGCTGTTTTTT | CAWSVWGTGELFF
TRBJ1-2 | . | . | TRBV7-2 | TGTGCCAGCAGCGCCGAAAGATCTAACTATGGCTACACCTTC | CASSAERSNYGYTF
TRBJ1-6 | . | . | TRBV11-2 | TGTGCCAGCAGCCAGAAGCGCTTACTAGGAAAGGATTCACCCCTCCACTTT | CASSQKRLLGKDSPLHF
TRBJ1-2 | . | few | TRBV19 | TGTGCCAGTAGTATAGGTCAAGAGGGATGGATCTATGGCTACACCTTC | CASSIGQEGWIYGYTF
TRBJ2-1 | . | . | TRBV25-1 | TGTGCCAGCAGTGAAATAAGCCAGCAGTTCTTC | CASSEISQQFF
TRBJ2-7 | TRBD1 | . | TRBV29-1 | TGCAGCGTTGACACAGGGGGCGTCGAGCAGTACTTC | CSVDTGGVEQYF
TRBJ2-3 | . | . | TRBV5-1 | TGCGCCAGCAGCGATTTAAGACTACCGAGCACAGATACGCAGTATTTT | CASSDLRLPSTDTQYF
TRBJ1-1 | . | . | TRBV7-2 | TGTGCCAGCAGCTTAATTGGGGGCCCGAACACTGAAGCTTTCTTT | CASSLIGGPNTEAFF
TRBJ2-6 | . | . | TRBV5-1 | TGCGCCAGCAGCTTGGTGGCCAGCCTCTCTGGGGCCAACGTCCTGACTTTC | CASSLVASLSGANVLTF
TRBJ2-7 | TRBD1 | . | TRBV10-3 | TGTGCCATCAGTGGTGCCGGGACAGGCTCCTACGAGCAGTACTTC | CAISGAGTGSYEQYF
TRBJ2-5 | . | . | TRBV29-1 | TGCAGCGTTGAAAAAGGGAAGGAGACCCAGTACTTC | CSVEKGKETQYF
TRBJ2-7 | TRBD1 | . | TRBV5-1 | TGCGCCAGCAGCTTGAGTGACAGGGATAACGAGCAGTACTTC | CASSLSDRDNEQYF
TRBJ2-2 | . | . | TRBV27 | TGTGCCAGCAGTTCCAGGGACCCGAACACCGGGGAGCTGTTTTTT | CASSSRDPNTGELFF
TRBJ1-6 | . | . | TRBV4-1 | TGCGCCAGCAGCCAAGACAGAAGCTCCTATAATTCACCCCTCCACTTT | CASSQDRSSYNSPLHF
TRBJ2-5 | . | . | TRBV12-5 | TGTGCTAGTGGGTCCGGACACGGCCAAGAGACCCAGTACTTC | CASGSGHGQETQYF
TRBJ2-5 | . | few | TRBV16 | TGTGCCAGCAGCCAATTGACTTGGAGAGAGACCCAGTACTTC | CASSQLTWRETQYF
TRBJ2-7 | . | . | TRBV27 | TGTGCCAGCAGTACCGAGGTCGGGGCATACGAGCAGTACTTC | CASSTEVGAYEQYF
TRBJ2-7 | . | . | TRBV29-1 | TGCAGCGTTGAAGAGGTCCACGAGCAGTACTTC | CSVEEVHEQYF
TRBJ2-2 | . | . | TRBV29-1 | TGCAGTCACAGGGAATCGAACACCGGGGAGCTGTTTTTT | CSHRESNTGELFF
TRBJ2-3 | . | . | TRBV29-1 | TGCAGCGTTGCCGGCAGGGTGGCAGATACGCAGTATTTT | CSVAGRVADTQYF
TRBJ2-5 | . | few | TRBV5-1 | TGCGCCAGCAGCCCGACGGGGAACCAAGAGACCCAGTACTTC | CASSPTGNQETQYF
TRBJ1-1 | . | . | TRBV4-3 | TGCGCCAGCAGCCAAGGTGGCGGGGGGACTTTGGGGACTGAAGCTTTCTTT | CASSQGGGGTLGTEAFF
TRBJ1-1 | . | few | TRBV7-2 | TGTGCCAGCAGCCGATACGGGGGCGGGAACACTGAAGCTTTCTTT | CASSRYGGGNTEAFF
TRBJ2-2 | . | . | TRBV25-1 | TGTGCCAGCAGTGGCCCAGGGAACACCGGGGAGCTGTTTTTT | CASSGPGNTGELFF